What follows are 14 T cell receptor beta chains derived from one specimen sequenced in a study of Tregs in tolerant kidney transplant recipients (dated by TCRdb to the late 2010s). Library generation was performed with the immunoSEQ multiplex PCR assay. TCRdb took over this immuneACCESS table, retaining in-frame rearrangements with V and J assigned. Such tables are incomplete; in checked studies, under half of the missing clones stem from an unresolved V gene, and the remainder is unexplained. The sample table records roughly 250,000 clones; more than 65% of these occur just once. The ten largest account for around 0.6% of the sample. The specimen was CD4+ T cells from blood. These receptors were obtained from a human donor in good health.

The rearrangement links TRBV6-5 to TRBJ2-1, with unresolved D. Germline CDR1 is MNHEY and CDR2 is SVGAGI. V lost 2 bases and J 9 bases, leaving 11 bases between the germline ends. The CDR3 extends over 13 amino acids. The CDR3 bases are TGTGCCAGCAGTTACGACCCGAAGACTGAGCAGTTCTTC. This gives the protein CASSYDPKTEQFF.

The chain is built from TRBV18 and TRBJ1-4; possibly TRBD1 for D (5 bases). This CDR3 has 16 amino acids. Germline lookup yields CDR1 KGHSH and CDR2 LQKENI. Trimming left V 2 bases short and J 8 bases short, with 18 bases between. The CDR3 region is CASSPGAPGTAEKLFF. The CDR3 DNA follows: TGTGCCAGCTCACCAGGGGCGCCAGGGACTGCAGAAAAACTGTTTTTT.

The V and J genes are TRBV6-5 and TRBJ2-5, with 7 nucleotides matching TRBD1. The CDR3 consists of 15 residues. The germline V gene has CDR1 MNHEY and CDR2 SVGAGI. V dropped 2 bases and J dropped 4; count of bases not matched to a gene: 7. The CDR3 region has the DNA TGTGCCAGCAGTTACGCGACAGGGAAATCAGAGACCCAGTACTTC. The encoded protein is CASSYATGKSETQYF.

This chain uses TRBV7-3 with TRBJ2-3; the D is unclear. The CDR3 totals 12 residues. Germline V CDR1 and CDR2: SGHTA, FQGTGA. V gave up 0 bases and J gave up 4 bases, with 2 bases separating them. CDR3 bases: TGTGCCAGCAGCTTAACCGCAGATACGCAGTATTTT. It yields the protein CASSLTADTQYF. Full variable domain (missing parts from reference TRBV7-3 and TRBJ2-3): GAGVSQTPSNKVTEKGKYVELRCDPISGHTALYWYRQSLGQGPEFLIYFQGTGAADDSGLPNDRFFAVRPEGSVSTLKIQRTERGDSAVYLCASSLTADTQYFGPGTRLTVL.

V gene TRBV7-6 combines with J gene TRBJ2-7, with TRBD2 identical over 10 bases. The CDR3 loop spans 17 amino acids. The V segment lost 5 bases and the J segment 3 bases; nucleotides outside the gene matches: 13. The germline gives CDR1 SGHVS, CDR2 FNYEAQ. The CDR3 loop is CASSTDRLAGTRYEQYF. The CDR3 region has the DNA TGTGCCAGCAGCACCGACCGACTAGCGGGTACGCGCTACGAGCAGTACTTC.

V is TRBV7-9 and J is TRBJ2-5; 9 positions agree with TRBD1. Germline V gene lookup returns CDR1 SEHNR and CDR2 FQNEAQ (reference sequence). The CDR3 is 15 residues long. J was trimmed by 0 bases and V by 5 bases; bases with no gene match: 4. CDR3 loop: CASSRQGEYQETQYF. CDR3 in DNA: TGTGCCAGCAGCCGACAGGGGGAGTACCAAGAGACCCAGTACTTC.

The CDR3 region has the DNA TGTGCCAGCGGCCGGACTAGGAGGTCTGGTACGCAGTATTTT. Protein: CASGRTRRSGTQYF. The genes are TRBV6-5 and TRBJ2-3, with TRBD2 matching 7 bases. The CDR3 spans 14 residues. CDR1 is MNHEY and CDR2 is SVGAGI in the germline V gene. V was pared by 8 bases and J by 8 bases, with 13 bases of the junction left unmatched.

This chain joins TRBV2 and TRBJ1-2, with 9 bases lining up with TRBD1. CDR1 is SNHLY, CDR2 FYNNEI, per germline. The CDR3 sequence is 13 residues long. The ends lost 9 bases at V and 4 bases at J; junction bases unmatched: 6. CDR3 loop: CARRETGGYGYTF. The CDR3, as DNA: TGTGCCAGACGAGAGACAGGGGGCTATGGCTACACCTTC.

V and J are TRBV5-1 and TRBJ2-2; the D is unclear. The CDR3 covers 15 residues. CDR1 and CDR2 from the germline V gene are SGHRS and YFSETQ. The V end was cut by 0 bases, the J end by 3 bases, with 9 bases between. The CDR3 protein is CASSLGNFHTGELFF. The DNA for the CDR3 is TGCGCCAGCAGCTTGGGGAATTTCCACACCGGGGAGCTGTTTTTT.

The rearrangement uses TRBV13 and TRBJ2-7; D is unresolved. The ends were cut back, 0 bases at V and 11 bases at J, with 14 bases in the middle. The length of the CDR3 is 13 residues. CDR1 and CDR2 (germline): PRHDT, FYEKMQ (reference sequence). The CDR3 protein is CASSLGRRGSEYF. The CDR3 nucleotides read TGTGCCAGCAGCTTAGGTCGGCGTGGGTCGGAGTACTTC. Full variable domain (rest looked up from reference TRBV13 and TRBJ2-7): AAGVIQSPRHLIKEKRETATLKCYPIPRHDTVYWYQQGPGQDPQFLISFYEKMQSDKGSIPDRFSAQQFSDYHSELNMSSLELGDSALYFCASSLGRRGSEYFGPGTRLTVT.

The chain combines TRBV5-1 with TRBJ2-2, with D tentatively TRBD1 or TRBD2 (5 bases each). CDR1 is SGHRS, CDR2 YFSETQ, per germline. V was cut by 0 bases and J by 4 bases, with 10 bases left in between. The CDR3 length is 15 residues. The chain's CDR3 is CASSLAGLGTGELFF. The CDR3 DNA sequence: TGCGCCAGCAGCTTGGCGGGGCTCGGCACCGGGGAGCTGTTTTTT.

The chain has TRBV2 and TRBJ2-5; 10 bases agree with TRBD2. The length of the CDR3 is 16 residues. Losses at the gene ends were 9 bases for V and 5 bases for J; bases not matched to a gene: 15. The germline V gene encodes CDR1 SNHLY and CDR2 FYNNEI. The chain's CDR3 is CAREDSSGRAPETQYF. CDR3 DNA sequence: TGTGCCAGAGAGGATTCGAGCGGGAGGGCCCCGGAGACCCAGTACTTC.

V is TRBV6-6 and J is TRBJ1-1; 9 bases match TRBD1. CDR1 and CDR2 (germline): MNHNY, SVGAGI (reference sequence). V was pared by 6 bases and J by 7 bases, with 3 bases of the junction left unmatched. This CDR3 region has 12 residues. CDR3 sequence: CASRQGAGEAFF. CDR3 in DNA: TGTGCCAGCAGACAGGGGGCTGGTGAAGCTTTCTTT.

On this clone: Other DNA sequences in the sample encode the same CDR3. The rearrangement uses TRBV5-1 and TRBJ1-2; 9 bases align to TRBD1. Per germline, CDR1 SGHRS and CDR2 YFSETQ. Trimming removed 4 bases from V and 6 bases from J; junction bases left unmatched: 4. This CDR3 has 13 amino acids. The CDR3 reads CASSRTGVDGYTF. The CDR3 DNA reads as TGCGCCAGCAGCCGGACAGGGGTAGATGGCTACACCTTC.